This entry is about one TCR beta chain. Its antigen is as yet unknown. The CDR3 totals 16 residues. From germline, CDR1 is GTSNPN and CDR2 SVGIG (reference sequence). The ends were cut back, 1 base at V and 0 bases at J, with 13 bases in the middle. Combining a sample-barcoded 5' primer with a J-beta primer mix, a second PCR ran for about 7 to 11 cycles. Every sample produced at least 2.5 million CDR3-containing paired-end reads. TCRdb redid the calling of the 5' RACE reads with MiXCR, one entry per CDR3 protein. The sample has about 1,000,000 distinct CDR3 sequences; 35% to 50% are singletons. The sample originates from a study of blood T cells in healthy people across ages. Findings of the study overall: Underestimates were what the diversity estimates from one million T cells were considered to be.

The receptor's source is a woman between 55 and 75 years old in good health. The chain carries TRBV30 and TRBJ1-5, with D possibly being TRBD1 (5 bases). Sequencing used blood. In DNA, the CDR3 is TGTGCCTGGAGTGAACCGGGGGTCTCTAGCAATCAGCCCCAGCATTTT. The encoded protein is CAWSEPGVSSNQPQHF.